This T cell receptor (beta chain) is drawn from a study of blood T cell repertoires in COVID-19. Clones were sequenced by immunoSEQ multiplex PCR, and TCRdb holds only the in-frame ones, with some missing. The table lists a few hundred thousand clones, roughly 90% of them singletons, with over 9% in the top ten. The CDR3 totals 14 residues. The V end was cut by 5 bases, the J end by 7 bases, with 17 bases between. Looked up from germline, CDR1 is SGHTA and CDR2 is FQGNSA. The chain has TRBV7-2 and TRBJ2-5, with D hard to call. Sequencing used peripheral blood. This receptor was identified in a woman aged 25 to 39 with COVID-19, enrolled during active disease. The CDR3 DNA follows: TGTGCCAGCAGCCCCCGACTGGGTGATGGGACCCAGTACTTC. Amino acids: CASSPRLGDGTQYF. Drawing the rest from reference TRBV7-2 and TRBJ2-5, the complete variable domain is GAGVSQSPSNKVTEKGKDVELRCDPISGHTALYWYRQSLGQGLEFLIYFQGNSAPDKSGLPSDRFSAERTGGSVSTLTIQRTQQEDSAVYLCASSPRLGDGTQYFGPGTRLLVL.